This T cell receptor (beta chain) is drawn from a study of blood T cell repertoires in COVID-19. Study at large: Material from acute and convalescent COVID-19 was sourced from the United States, Italy and Spain. From T cells, B-cell-depleted T cells, or PBMCs came the material, which was cDNA or gDNA.

This CDR3 contains 14 residues. CDR1 is SGHAT and CDR2 is FQNNGV in the germline V gene. After removal of 5 bases from V and 9 bases from J, the junction contained 8 bases not matched to a gene. In the original processing: Estimation of nucleated cell counts relied on the amplification of reference gene primers. Using immunoSEQ multiplex PCR, the repertoire was profiled, and TCRdb retains in-frame clones only, with some absent. V and J calls and clone size come straight from that table; D and trimming were deduced from the DNA. The sample lists some 530,000 clones, 70% to 90% occurring once. The sample taken for sequencing was peripheral blood. The source is a human donor in a cohort sampled during active COVID-19. The chain joins TRBV11-2 to TRBJ2-1; 9 bases are a match to TRBD2. CDR3 nucleotides: TGTGCCAGCAGCCGATGGACTAGCGACATTGAGCAGTTCTTC. Amino acid sequence: CASSRWTSDIEQFF.